The rows below give T cell receptor beta chains drawn from one sample of a study of blood T cell repertoires in COVID-19. Sequencing used immunoSEQ multiplex PCR; TCRdb keeps in-frame clones, though not all of them. The repertoire holds around 150,000 clones, with more than 75% as singletons. Sequenced material: peripheral blood. The receptor source for this set is a man between 60 and 75 years old with active or convalescent COVID-19. Both conserved end residues are part of each CDR3. D genes are given only for firm matches. Some rows mark clone size as missing; the rest say once, few, many or name a class of expanded clone.

V gene	clone size	J gene	D gene	CDR3 protein	CDR3 DNA
TRBV6-6	.	TRBJ2-1	.	CASSYVRGGTNEQFF	TGTGCCAGCAGTTACGTTAGGGGGGGAACCAATGAGCAGTTCTTC
TRBV5-6	.	TRBJ1-2	.	CASSLVVFNYGYTF	TGTGCCAGCAGCTTGGTTGTCTTTAACTATGGCTACACCTTC
TRBV5-1	once	TRBJ2-5	.	CASSPNQGKETQYF	TGCGCCAGCAGCCCGAACCAGGGCAAAGAGACCCAGTACTTC
TRBV5-1	.	TRBJ2-3	.	CASSLWGPDTQYF	TGCGCCAGCAGCTTATGGGGGCCAGATACGCAGTATTTT
TRBV30	.	TRBJ2-1	TRBD2	CAWSSGLAGAGGEQFF	TGTGCCTGGAGTTCGGGACTAGCGGGAGCAGGCGGTGAGCAGTTCTTC
TRBV7-9	.	TRBJ2-1	TRBD2	CASSLGVAGGPYNEQFF	TGTGCCAGCAGCTTAGGTGTAGCGGGAGGACCCTACAATGAGCAGTTCTTC
TRBV2	.	TRBJ2-5	TRBD2	CASSYSGARETQYF	TGTGCCAGCAGTTACAGCGGGGCCCGGGAGACCCAGTACTTC
TRBV18	.	TRBJ2-3	.	CASSLRLEDTQYF	TGTGCCAGCTCACTACGACTTGAAGATACGCAGTATTTT
TRBV5-1	.	TRBJ2-5	.	CASSLGAGQETQYF	TGCGCCAGCAGCTTGGGGGCAGGGCAAGAGACCCAGTACTTC
TRBV7-9	.	TRBJ2-1	.	CASSRSGLSGGEQFF	TGTGCCAGCAGCCGTTCGGGTCTGTCCGGGGGTGAGCAGTTCTTC
TRBV5-6	.	TRBJ1-2	TRBD1	CASSLTGVGYTF	TGTGCCAGCAGCTTGACAGGGGTAGGCTACACCTTC
TRBV10-3	.	TRBJ1-2	TRBD1	CAISADRDFLGYGYTF	TGTGCCATCAGCGCGGACAGGGACTTCTTAGGCTATGGCTACACCTTC
TRBV11-2	.	TRBJ1-1	.	CASSLVSAGITEAFF	TGTGCCAGCAGCTTAGTTAGTGCAGGGATCACTGAAGCTTTCTTT
TRBV7-2	once	TRBJ2-5	.	CASRVRGTQYF	TGTGCCAGCAGGGTACGAGGGACCCAGTACTTC
TRBV7-2	.	TRBJ1-2	.	CASSPHSRAVTRGYTF	TGTGCCAGCAGCCCACATAGCAGGGCGGTTACTCGGGGCTACACCTTC
TRBV28	.	TRBJ2-7	TRBD1	CASSRPGQGTYEQYF	TGTGCCAGCAGTCGACCGGGACAGGGCACCTACGAGCAGTACTTC
TRBV7-2	.	TRBJ2-1	.	CASSLRRVNEQFF	TGTGCCAGCAGCTTACGGCGGGTCAATGAGCAGTTCTTC
TRBV19	.	TRBJ1-1	.	CASLNRAEAFF	TGTGCCAGTTTAAACAGGGCTGAAGCTTTCTTT
TRBV5-1	.	TRBJ2-6	TRBD2	CASSLVVAGASSGANVLTF	TGCGCCAGCAGCTTGGTTGTAGCGGGGGCCTCATCTGGGGCCAACGTCCTGACTTTC
TRBV19	.	TRBJ1-2	TRBD1	CASSIGGTAVYGYTF	TGTGCCAGTAGTATAGGCGGGACAGCGGTTTATGGCTACACCTTC